This T cell receptor (beta chain) was recorded in a study of T cells in Graves' hyperthyroidism and ophthalmopathy. Trimming cost V 4 bases and J 3 bases, with 7 bases left between them. Per germline, CDR1 MNHEY and CDR2 SMNVEV (reference sequence). CDR3 size: 14 residues. Template material for amplifying TCR beta CDR3 regions consisted of RNA transcripts. First-round RT-PCR with HTBI primers amplified the TCR CDR3 region. Each CDR3 protein gets one entry after TCRdb re-called the multiplex PCR reads with MiXCR. The sample yields 300,000 to 500,000 distinct CDR3 sequences, roughly an eighth seen once. Patients affected by ophthalmopathy presented a Clinical Activity Score of at least 3, a NOSPECS grade of at least 4, and disease duration below 3 months. Uncontrolled infection, other autoimmune disease, pregnancy or lactation excluded patients. This clonotype was counted between two and nine times.

Sample: blood. This receptor was taken from a man in his forties or fifties with Graves' ophthalmopathy. This chain connects TRBV27 to TRBJ2-6; D unresolved. The CDR3: CASSSEIGANVLTF. In nucleotides, the CDR3 is TGTGCCAGCAGTTCAGAAATTGGGGCCAACGTCCTGACTTTC.